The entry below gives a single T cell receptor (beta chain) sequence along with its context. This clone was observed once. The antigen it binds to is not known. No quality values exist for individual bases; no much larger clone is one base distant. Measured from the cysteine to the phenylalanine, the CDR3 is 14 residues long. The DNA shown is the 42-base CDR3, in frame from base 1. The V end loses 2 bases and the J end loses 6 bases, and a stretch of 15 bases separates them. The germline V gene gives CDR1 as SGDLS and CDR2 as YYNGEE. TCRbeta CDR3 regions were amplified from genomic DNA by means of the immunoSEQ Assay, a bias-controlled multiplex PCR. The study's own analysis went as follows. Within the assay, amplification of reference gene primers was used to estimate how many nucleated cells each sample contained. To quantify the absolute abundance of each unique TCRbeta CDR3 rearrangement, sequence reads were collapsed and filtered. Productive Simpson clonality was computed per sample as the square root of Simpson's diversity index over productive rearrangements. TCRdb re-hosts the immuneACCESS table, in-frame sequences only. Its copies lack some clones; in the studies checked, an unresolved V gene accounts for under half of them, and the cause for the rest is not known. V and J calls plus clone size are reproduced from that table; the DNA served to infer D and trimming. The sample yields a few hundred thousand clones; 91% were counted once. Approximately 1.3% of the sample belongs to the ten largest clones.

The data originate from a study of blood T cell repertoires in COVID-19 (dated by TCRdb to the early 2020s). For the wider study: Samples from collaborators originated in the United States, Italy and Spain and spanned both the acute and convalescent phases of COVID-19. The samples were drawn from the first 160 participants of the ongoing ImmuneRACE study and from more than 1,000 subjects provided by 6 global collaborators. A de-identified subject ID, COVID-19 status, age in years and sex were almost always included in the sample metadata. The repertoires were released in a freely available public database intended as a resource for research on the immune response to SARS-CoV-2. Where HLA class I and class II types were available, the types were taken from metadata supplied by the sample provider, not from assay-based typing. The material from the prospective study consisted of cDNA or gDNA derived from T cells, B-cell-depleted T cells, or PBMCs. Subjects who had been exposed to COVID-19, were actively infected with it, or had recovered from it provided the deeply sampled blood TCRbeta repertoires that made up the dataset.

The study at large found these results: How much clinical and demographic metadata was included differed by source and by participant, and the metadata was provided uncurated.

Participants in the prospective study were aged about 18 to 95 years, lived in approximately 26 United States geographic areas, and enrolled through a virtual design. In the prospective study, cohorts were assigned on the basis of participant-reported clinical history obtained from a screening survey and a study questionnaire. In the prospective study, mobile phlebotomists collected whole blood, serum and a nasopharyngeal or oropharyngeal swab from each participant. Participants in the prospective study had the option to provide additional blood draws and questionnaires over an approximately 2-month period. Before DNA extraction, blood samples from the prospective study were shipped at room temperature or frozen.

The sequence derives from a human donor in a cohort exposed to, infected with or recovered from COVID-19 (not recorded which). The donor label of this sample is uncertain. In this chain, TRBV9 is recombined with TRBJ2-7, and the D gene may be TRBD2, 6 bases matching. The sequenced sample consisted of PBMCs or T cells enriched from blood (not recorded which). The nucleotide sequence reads TGTGCCAGCAGCGTGGGGACTTCCGGGGCCGAGCAGTACTTC. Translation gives CASSVGTSGAEQYF.